Listed below are T cell receptor beta chains from one sample, sequenced in a study of early T cells in non-severe SARS-CoV-2 infection. TCRdb itself ran the 5' RACE reads through MiXCR, one entry per CDR3 protein. The sample includes 55,000 to 75,000 distinct CDR3 sequences, roughly a tenth of them seen just once. Sequencing was done on a sample of whole blood. The receptors shown here come from an adult who was a healthcare worker with PCR-confirmed SARS-CoV-2 infection or an uninfected control (not recorded which). Both conserved end residues are part of each CDR3. A D gene is named only where the DNA matches it firmly. Clone size is given for some rows only: seen once, a few or many times, or a class if the clone is expanded.

v_call,j_call,clone_size,d_call,cdr3_nt,cdr3_aa
TRBV20-1,TRBJ1-2,many,-,TGCAGTGCTAGAGGGCTAGGAAAAGATGGCTACACCTTC,CSARGLGKDGYTF
TRBV9,TRBJ2-5,few,-,TGTGCCAGCAGCCCCGGACTGCAAGAGACCCAGTACTTC,CASSPGLQETQYF
TRBV2,TRBJ2-5,many,TRBD2,TGTGCCAGCAGTGGGACTAGCGGACAAGAGACCCAGTACTTC,CASSGTSGQETQYF
TRBV6-6,TRBJ1-1,-,-,TGTGCCGGGGGGGATGTTGCCACTGAAGCTTTCTTT,CAGGDVATEAFF
TRBV5-4,TRBJ2-2,once,TRBD1,TGTGCCAGCAGCGAGGACAGGATTTACACCGGGGAGCTGTTTTTT,CASSEDRIYTGELFF
TRBV12-3/TRBV12-4,TRBJ1-2,few,-,TGTGCCAGCAGTTCCGGACCTGGGGATTCCTATGGCTACACCTTC,CASSSGPGDSYGYTF
TRBV7-2,TRBJ2-3,-,-,TGTGCCAGCACCCTTGGGGGGGGCGCGTCCCCTACAGATACGCAGTATTTT,CASTLGGGASPTDTQYF
TRBV28,TRBJ2-7,few,-,TGTGCCAGCAGTTTAAGTCTGGAAGAGCAGTACTTC,CASSLSLEEQYF
TRBV3-1,TRBJ2-7,-,-,TGTGCCAGCAGCCAAGGCCCAGTCTCCTACGAGCAGTACTTC,CASSQGPVSYEQYF
TRBV29-1,TRBJ2-1,few,-,TGCGGCGTGAGAAGCTCCTACAATGAGCAGTTCTTC,CGVRSSYNEQFF
TRBV2,TRBJ2-2,few,-,TGTGCCAGCAGTGGACTCCTAACCGGGGAGCTGTTTTTT,CASSGLLTGELFF
TRBV7-9,TRBJ2-7,few,TRBD2,TGTGCCAGCAGCTTTCGCCGAACTAGCGGGCAGTCTAGCTCCTACGAGCAGTACTTC,CASSFRRTSGQSSSYEQYF
TRBV5-6,TRBJ1-1,-,-,TGTGCCAGCAGCTCGGAAGCTAACACTGAAGCTTTCTTT,CASSSEANTEAFF
TRBV28,TRBJ1-5,-,-,TGTGCCAGCACCTGGGGTAATCAGCCCCAGCATTTT,CASTWGNQPQHF
TRBV28,TRBJ2-1,-,-,TGTGCCAGCAGTTTACAAACGCTAGCTTACAATGAGCAGTTCTTC,CASSLQTLAYNEQFF
TRBV11-2,TRBJ2-1,many,-,TGTGCCAGCAGCTTCAGCACCTACAATGAGCAGTTCTTC,CASSFSTYNEQFF
TRBV28,TRBJ2-1,-,-,TGTGCCAGTCAAACCAATAATGAGCAGTTCTTC,CASQTNNEQFF
TRBV28,TRBJ1-2,-,-,TGTGCCAGCAGTTTAAACGAGGGGCGGTCGAACTATGGCTACACCTTC,CASSLNEGRSNYGYTF
TRBV6-6,TRBJ2-1,-,TRBD2,TGTGCCAGCAGCGGACTAGCTTACAATGAGCAGTTCTTC,CASSGLAYNEQFF
TRBV28,TRBJ1-5,few,-,TGTGCCAGCAGTTTATCCCAGCCCCAGCATTTT,CASSLSQPQHF
TRBV7-8,TRBJ1-5,-,-,TGTGCCAGCAGCTTAGGGGCTACCACTAATCAGCCCCAGCATTTT,CASSLGATTNQPQHF
TRBV20-1,TRBJ1-2,many,TRBD1,TGCAGTGCTAGTGAAGGGGGCTATGGCTATGGCTACACCTTC,CSASEGGYGYGYTF
TRBV20-1,TRBJ2-3,-,-,TGCAGTGCTCGGGACCCCATGGGGACAGATACGCAGTATTTT,CSARDPMGTDTQYF
TRBV10-3,TRBJ1-1,-,-,TGTGCCATCACTCAGTCTGGCTCCCCCGAAGCTTTCTTT,CAITQSGSPEAFF
TRBV11-1,TRBJ2-1,many,-,TGTGCCAGCAGCCCCGCAAGCCCGGCTAATGAGCAGTTCTTC,CASSPASPANEQFF
TRBV7-2,TRBJ2-1,many,-,TGTGCCAGCAGCTTAGAGGGAAGACACCGGGATGAGCAGTTCTTC,CASSLEGRHRDEQFF
TRBV7-2,TRBJ1-1,few,-,TGTGCCAGCAGCTTATGGAACACTGAAGCTTTCTTT,CASSLWNTEAFF
TRBV29-1,TRBJ2-1,few,-,TGCAGCATCCGAGGGTCAGCGGGCCAGTCGCATGAGCAGTTCTTC,CSIRGSAGQSHEQFF
TRBV20-1,TRBJ2-7,many,TRBD2,TGCAGTGCTAGGGTACTACTAGCGGGAAGTCCCTACGAGCAGTACTTC,CSARVLLAGSPYEQYF
TRBV7-4,TRBJ1-1,-,-,TGTGCCAGCAGCCAGGACCCGAACACTGAAGCTTTCTTT,CASSQDPNTEAFF
TRBV7-9,TRBJ2-3,-,-,TGTGCCAGCAGCTTGGGGGCGCCCCCAGATACGCAGTATTTT,CASSLGAPPDTQYF
TRBV4-2,TRBJ1-1,-,TRBD1,TGTGCCAGCAGCCAAGTAGGGACAGATGAAGCTTTCTTT,CASSQVGTDEAFF
TRBV27,TRBJ1-5,-,-,TGTGCCAGCAGCCCCCGCGTGGGCGGACAGCCCCAGCATTTT,CASSPRVGGQPQHF
TRBV6-2/TRBV6-3,TRBJ1-1,-,-,TGTGCCAGCAGTCAATCCGGGTCCCGTGGAGCTTTCTTT,CASSQSGSRGAFF
TRBV10-3,TRBJ2-7,few,TRBD2,TGTGCCATCAGTGAGACGGGACTAGGGGGCTACGAGCAGTACTTC,CAISETGLGGYEQYF
TRBV5-1,TRBJ2-1,many,TRBD2,TGCGCCAGCAGCTTTGGAAGGACTAGCGGGGTAAATGAGCAGTTCTTC,CASSFGRTSGVNEQFF
TRBV5-1,TRBJ2-7,few,TRBD1,TGCGCCAGCAGCTTACGGGACAGGGGGCCCGAGCAGTACTTC,CASSLRDRGPEQYF
TRBV5-4,TRBJ2-7,few,-,TGTGCCAGCAGCAATCATGACAGTTATTACCGCTACGAGCAGTACTTC,CASSNHDSYYRYEQYF
TRBV19,TRBJ2-2,many,TRBD2,TGTGCCAGTAGTAGTAGCGGGAGGAACACCGGGGAGCTGTTTTTT,CASSSSGRNTGELFF
TRBV11-3,TRBJ2-1,-,-,TGTGCCAGCAGCCCCCGAGGGGCTGACAACTACAATGAGCAGTTCTTC,CASSPRGADNYNEQFF
TRBV21-1,TRBJ2-1,-,-,TGTGCCTTCGAGCCGGTCACCTACAATGAGCAGTTCTTC,CAFEPVTYNEQFF
TRBV7-8,TRBJ2-5,-,TRBD2,TGTGCCAGCAGAGTCCCCCTAGCGGGAGAAGGGACCCAGTACTTC,CASRVPLAGEGTQYF
TRBV10-3,TRBJ2-3,many,-,TGTGCCATCAGTGGAGGGGAAACAGATACGCAGTATTTT,CAISGGETDTQYF
TRBV20-1,TRBJ1-4,few,TRBD1,TGCAGTGCTAGTGCGCGCCCTGACAGGGCGTCAACTAATGAAAAACTGTTTTTT,CSASARPDRASTNEKLFF
TRBV27,TRBJ1-5,few,-,TGTGCCAGCACCGCGGGGAGAGATCAGCCCCAGCATTTT,CASTAGRDQPQHF
TRBV29-1,TRBJ1-3,-,TRBD1,TGCAGCGTCGCTAAAACAGGGGGCACTGGAAACACCATATATTTT,CSVAKTGGTGNTIYF
TRBV28,TRBJ1-4,-,-,TGTGCCAGCGGTCACCGCCCCCGACTGTTTTTT,CASGHRPRLFF
TRBV10-1,TRBJ2-7,few,-,TGCGCCAGCAGTGTGGGAGTGGCGGACGAGCAGTACTTC,CASSVGVADEQYF
TRBV7-2,TRBJ2-5,few,TRBD2,TGTGCCAGCAGCTTAGAGCGGGAGGAAGAGACCCAGTACTTC,CASSLEREEETQYF
TRBV14,TRBJ2-4,few,TRBD2,TGTGCCAGCAGCCAGCACGGGACTAGCGGGAGTAGGGCGGCCAAAAACATTCAGTACTTC,CASSQHGTSGSRAAKNIQYF
TRBV4-1,TRBJ1-4,many,TRBD1,TGCGCCAGCAGCCAAGGCAGGGGGGAAAAACTGTTTTTT,CASSQGRGEKLFF